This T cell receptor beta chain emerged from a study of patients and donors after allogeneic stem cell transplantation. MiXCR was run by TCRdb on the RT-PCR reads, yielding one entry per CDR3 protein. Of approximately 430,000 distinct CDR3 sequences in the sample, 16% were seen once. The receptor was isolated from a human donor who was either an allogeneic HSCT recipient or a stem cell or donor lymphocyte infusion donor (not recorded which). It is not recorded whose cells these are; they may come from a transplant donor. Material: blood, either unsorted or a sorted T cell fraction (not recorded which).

CDR3 DNA sequence: TGTGCCAGCAGTTTATTACAGAGTAACACTGAAGCTTTCTTT. This sequence encodes CASSLLQSNTEAFF. The chain recombines TRBV12-3 or TRBV12-4 with TRBJ1-1; D call uncertain. The length of the CDR3 is 14 residues. The V end lost 2 bases, the J end lost 2 bases, and 9 bases lay between the germline ends.